The 31 T cell receptor beta chains listed next were all sequenced from one sample in a study of beta chain features in type 1 diabetes (dated by TCRdb to the late 2010s). The library was made by the immunoSEQ multiplex PCR assay. The High Capacity cDNA Reverse Transcription Kit was used to reverse transcribe all of the isolated RNA, meaning that expressed TCRB transcripts were what got sequenced. TCRdb re-hosts the immuneACCESS table, in-frame sequences only. Its copies lack some clones; in the studies checked, an unresolved V gene accounts for under half of them, and the cause for the rest is not known. Across this sample there are under 900,000 clones, with about a sixth seen only once. Together, the top ten hold about 0.025% of the sample. The sample was naive CD4+ T cells from blood. This sample's cell subset or site label indicates: true naive CD4+ T cells. The receptors here all came from a woman younger than 30 in good health.

V usage is TRBV9 and J usage is TRBJ1-5; D is undetermined. V was clipped by 3 bases and J by 6 bases, with 13 bases between them. This CDR3 is built from 14 residues. Germline V gene lookup returns CDR1 SGDLS and CDR2 YYNGEE. The CDR3 spells CASSGEASFQPQHF. The CDR3 region has the DNA TGTGCCAGCAGCGGGGAGGCATCTTTTCAGCCCCAGCATTTT.

Of note for this clone: The same CDR3 is also encoded by other DNA sequences in this sample. The chain joins TRBV28 to TRBJ1-5; possibly TRBD1 for D (5 bases). Trimming cost V 6 bases and J 5 bases, with 8 bases left between them. This CDR3 comprises 12 residues. Germline V gene lookup returns CDR1 MDHEN and CDR2 SYDVKM. The CDR3 loop is CASSQGYQPQHF. The CDR3, as DNA: TGTGCCAGCAGCCAGGGCTATCAGCCCCAGCATTTT. Complete variable domain (other parts from reference TRBV28 and TRBJ1-5): DVKVTQSSRYLVKRTGEKVFLECVQDMDHENMFWYRQDPGLGLRLIYFSYDVKMKEKGDIPEGYSVSREKKERFSLILESASTNQTSMYLCASSQGYQPQHFGDGTRLSIL.

CDR3 DNA: TGTGCCACCCTCGAGCAGGTTAATGAAAAACTGTTTTTT. Translating gives CATLEQVNEKLFF. The chain has TRBV2 and TRBJ1-4; no reliable D call. This CDR3 is built from 13 residues. The ends were cut back, 10 bases at V and 4 bases at J, with 13 bases in the middle. Germline V gives CDR1 SNHLY, CDR2 FYNNEI.

This clone was seen a few times. The chain's CDR3 is CASSLALSRDRGGQYF. In DNA, the CDR3 is TGTGCCAGCAGCTTAGCCCTGTCCCGGGACAGGGGTGGGCAGTACTTC. J is TRBJ2-7 and V is TRBV7-9; 10 bases are shared with TRBD1. This CDR3 has 16 residues. The trim removed 0 bases at V and 9 bases at J, leaving 11 bases unmatched. In germline, CDR1 is SEHNR, CDR2 FQNEAQ (reference sequence).

This clone was recorded a few times. This rearrangement joins TRBV5-6 to TRBJ2-1, with unresolved D. With 5 bases removed from V and 2 bases from J, the gap between germline ends came to 8 bases. The germline V gene has CDR1 SGHDT and CDR2 YYEEEE. The CDR3 is made up of 13 amino acids. Here the CDR3 DNA reads TGTGCCAGCAGTTTCGGCCCCTACAATGAGCAGTTCTTC. Translation: CASSFGPYNEQFF.

The V and J genes are TRBV11-1 and TRBJ2-7; D call uncertain. Per germline, CDR1 SGHAT and CDR2 FQDESV (reference sequence). CDR3 length: 15 amino acids. V was cut by 0 bases and J by 3 bases, with 12 bases left in between. Written as DNA, the CDR3 is TGTGCCAGCAGCTTAGCGCTACAGAGAGACTACGAGCAGTACTTC. This codes for CASSLALQRDYEQYF.

There are a few counts of this clone. The chain joins TRBV29-1 to TRBJ2-5, with D possibly matching TRBD1 (6 bases). The DNA end is more similar to TRBJ2-7, so the J call may be wrong. The CDR3 sequence is 14 residues long. Per the germline V gene, CDR1 is SQVTM and CDR2 is ANQGSEA. The CDR3 sequence: CSVGPRQAGYEQYF. The CDR3 nucleotides read TGCAGCGTTGGACCCAGACAGGCGGGCTACGAGCAGTACTTC.

On this clone: The sample has other DNA sequences that encode this CDR3 too. The chain uses TRBV7-9 and TRBJ2-3, with D possibly matching TRBD2 (6 bases). The CDR3 runs 15 residues. CDR1 is SEHNR, CDR2 FQNEAQ, per germline (reference sequence). V lost 1 base to trimming and J lost 0 bases, with 8 bases between them. CDR3 amino acids: CASSLVSGSTDTQYF. The DNA for the CDR3 is TGTGCCAGCAGCTTAGTTAGCGGCAGCACAGATACGCAGTATTTT.

Points on this clone: One end of the junction does not line up with germline, which may come from a read error. The chain couples TRBV6-1 to TRBJ2-7, with D unclear. The CDR3 spans 11 residues. Germline V gives CDR1 MNHNS, CDR2 SASEGT. CDR3 residues: CASSESARGHF. CDR3 nucleotide sequence: TGTGCCAGCAGTGAATCGGCGCGTGGTCACTTC.

This sequence joins TRBV2 and TRBJ2-2; 9 bases line up with TRBD1. The CDR3 totals 15 residues. Germline values: CDR1 SNHLY, CDR2 FYNNEI. After removal of 4 bases from V and 7 bases from J, the junction contained 7 bases not matched to a gene. The CDR3 DNA follows: TGTGCCAGCAGTGGCACAGGGGGCCGGGTCGGGGAGCTGTTTTTT. This translates into CASSGTGGRVGELFF.

This clone was seen a few times. This rearrangement joins TRBV7-6 to TRBJ2-5; D not certain. Germline values: CDR1 SGHVS, CDR2 FNYEAQ. V was shortened by 5 bases and J by 5 bases, with 15 bases between the two germline ends. This CDR3 has 14 residues. The CDR3 nucleotides read TGTGCCAGCAGCACCCCGACGTCCTCCGAGACCCAGTACTTC. It codes for CASSTPTSSETQYF.

V gene TRBV4-2 combines with J gene TRBJ1-6; D is uncertain. The CDR3 is made up of 16 amino acids. Per germline, CDR1 LGHNA and CDR2 YNFKEQ. Trimming stripped 4 bases from V and 14 bases from J, with 24 bases between. The CDR3 protein is CASSPLPPGTSEALHF. The CDR3 bases are TGTGCCAGCAGCCCTCTCCCCCCAGGAACCTCCGAGGCCCTCCACTTT.

A remark on this clone: At one boundary the junction diverges from the germline segment, which might be a read error. The chain's CDR3 is CASSSPTGGGAFF. The CDR3 DNA reads TGTGCCAGCAGTTCCCCTACAGGTGGAGGAGCTTTCTTT. The J gene is TRBJ1-1, the V gene TRBV10-3; D perhaps matches TRBD1 (5 bases). CDR3 length: 13 residues. Germline V gene sequence: CDR1 ENHRY, CDR2 SYGVKD.

The table lists this clone with a few counts. The rearrangement links TRBV9 to TRBJ2-5; 7 bases agree with TRBD2. The CDR3 sequence is 14 residues long. V lost 3 bases to trimming and J lost 5 bases; unmatched junction nucleotides: 7. The germline CDR1 and CDR2 sequences are SGDLS and YYNGEE. CDR3 region: CASSEALAWETQYF. The CDR3 bases are TGTGCCAGCAGCGAAGCACTAGCGTGGGAGACCCAGTACTTC.

The V call is TRBV10-3, the J call TRBJ1-3, with no clear D. The CDR3 runs 16 residues. CDR1 and CDR2 (germline): ENHRY, SYGVKD. The V gene lost 3 bases and the J gene lost 2 bases, with 14 bases spanning the gap. Here the CDR3 reads CAISDFGPTAGNTIYF. The CDR3 DNA sequence: TGTGCCATCAGTGATTTTGGCCCGACGGCTGGAAACACCATATATTTT.

This chain links TRBV13 with TRBJ2-6; a weak D match, TRBD2 (6 bases). This CDR3 is built from 20 residues. Germline V lookup: CDR1 PRHDT, CDR2 FYEKMQ (reference sequence). V was trimmed by 7 bases and J by 0 bases, leaving 25 bases between them. CDR3 DNA: TGTGCCAGCACCCTCCTGGTAGGCGGGACCCGGAACTCTGGGGCCAACGTCCTGACTTTC. Translation: CASTLLVGGTRNSGANVLTF. Using reference TRBV13 and TRBJ2-6 for the parts outside the CDR3, the full variable domain is AAGVIQSPRHLIKEKRETATLKCYPIPRHDTVYWYQQGPGQDPQFLISFYEKMQSDKGSIPDRFSAQQFSDYHSELNMSSLELGDSALYFCASTLLVGGTRNSGANVLTFGAGSRLTVL.

This clone was seen more than once but under ten times. This rearrangement joins TRBV2 to TRBJ1-2; D is undetermined. The CDR3 sequence is 13 residues long. The V gene lost 5 bases and the J gene lost 4 bases, with 11 bases spanning the gap. CDR1 and CDR2 from the germline V gene are SNHLY and FYNNEI. The CDR3, as DNA: TGTGCCAGCAGTAAAGAACAGCGCTATGGCTACACCTTC. Translated: CASSKEQRYGYTF.

In its sample, this clone was seen a few times. The chain employs TRBV6-6 and TRBJ2-7, with D tentatively TRBD1 (5 bases). The germline V gene encodes CDR1 MNHNY and CDR2 SVGAGI (reference sequence). The CDR3 length is 13 residues. The V end lost 8 bases, the J end lost 0 bases, and 11 bases lay between the germline ends. CDR3 residues: CASVQGSSYEQYF. CDR3 in DNA: TGTGCCAGCGTGCAGGGAAGCTCCTACGAGCAGTACTTC.

The rearrangement uses TRBV6-5 and TRBJ1-1; 7 bases fit TRBD1. This CDR3 contains 13 residues. Germline V lookup: CDR1 MNHEY, CDR2 SVGAGI. V was pared by 6 bases and J by 5 bases, with 6 bases of the junction left unmatched. The CDR3 region has the DNA TGTGCCAGCAGACGACAGGGAGGAACTGAAGCTTTCTTT. As protein: CASRRQGGTEAFF.

The chain carries TRBV7-8 and TRBJ2-7; tentatively, D is TRBD2 (6 bases). Trimming removed 1 base from V and 4 bases from J, with 8 bases in between. The CDR3 extends over 13 amino acids. Germline lookup yields CDR1 SGHVS and CDR2 FQNEAQ. The DNA of the CDR3 is TGTGCCAGCAGCTTAGGGGCGGGATACGAGCAGTACTTC. Protein product: CASSLGAGYEQYF.

This clone has a handful of counts. The chain employs TRBV10-2 and TRBJ2-1; TRBD2 matches 12 bases. The CDR3 has 15 amino acids. Losses at the gene ends were 5 bases for V and 4 bases for J; bases not matched to a gene: 3. Germline V gene sequence: CDR1 WSHSY, CDR2 SAAADI. CDR3 region: CASSRTSGEYNEQFF. CDR3 sequence (DNA): TGCGCCAGCAGTCGGACTAGCGGGGAATACAATGAGCAGTTCTTC.

This clone has a handful of counts. V and J are TRBV9 and TRBJ2-1, with 7 bases aligning to TRBD2. V shed 3 bases and J 1 base; nucleotides not matched to a gene: 13. Germline lookup yields CDR1 SGDLS and CDR2 YYNGEE. This CDR3 is 18 amino acids long. The CDR3 spells CASSANSGSSGSYNEQFF. CDR3 DNA sequence: TGTGCCAGCAGCGCCAATTCCGGTTCTAGCGGTTCCTACAATGAGCAGTTCTTC.

The chain links TRBV13 to TRBJ2-3; D may be TRBD1 (6 bases). The CDR3 totals 16 residues. V was shortened by 4 bases and J by 0 bases, with 14 bases between the two germline ends. Looked up from germline, CDR1 is PRHDT and CDR2 is FYEKMQ (reference sequence). Here the CDR3 DNA reads TGTGCCAGCAGCTCCAACAGGGAGATTAGCACAGATACGCAGTATTTT. Amino acid sequence: CASSSNREISTDTQYF.

J is TRBJ2-1 and V is TRBV7-9; D unclear. Per the germline V gene, CDR1 is SEHNR and CDR2 is FQNEAQ (reference sequence). The V gene lost 8 bases and the J gene lost 0 bases, with 14 bases spanning the gap. This CDR3 is built from 15 residues. The CDR3 loop reads CASGFFRSSYNEQFF. For the CDR3, the DNA is TGTGCCAGCGGATTCTTTAGGAGCTCCTACAATGAGCAGTTCTTC.

Points on this clone: The junction and the germline gene differ at one end; a read error may be behind it. The chain uses TRBV18 and TRBJ1-1; D is perhaps TRBD1 (5 bases). The CDR3 contains 16 residues. CDR1 KGHSH and CDR2 LQKENI come from the germline V gene. The CDR3 sequence is CASSPQQGVMNTEALF. The CDR3 DNA sequence: TGTGCCAGCTCACCTCAGCAGGGTGTCATGAACACTGAAGCTCTCTTT.

This chain's CDR3 is CASSYATRGYEQYF. In DNA form, the CDR3 reads TGTGCCAGCAGTTACGCAACCAGGGGCTACGAGCAGTACTTC. V and J are TRBV6-5 and TRBJ2-7; tentatively, D is TRBD1 (6 bases). CDR3 size: 14 residues. The V gene's germline CDR1 is MNHEY and CDR2 SVGAGI. Trimming cost V 2 bases and J 3 bases, with 11 bases left between them.

This clone was counted at least ten times. The chain is built from TRBV28 and TRBJ1-3; D not resolved. Germline V gene sequence: CDR1 MDHEN, CDR2 SYDVKM. The CDR3 contains 13 residues. Deletions cut 6 bases from V and 0 bases from J, with 6 bases between. CDR3 in DNA: TGTGCCAGCAGGATGAGCTCTGGAAACACCATATATTTT. This gives the protein CASRMSSGNTIYF.

The V gene is TRBV5-1, the J gene TRBJ2-7; 11 bases fit TRBD2. V was pared by 2 bases and J by 1 base, with 11 bases of the junction left unmatched. The CDR3 spans 18 residues. CDR1 SGHRS and CDR2 YFSETQ come from the germline V gene. CDR3 coding DNA: TGCGCCAGCAGCTTCGGGACTAGCGGTGAAAGTATGTCCTACGAGCAGTACTTC. It codes for CASSFGTSGESMSYEQYF.

The table lists this clone with a few counts. This chain uses TRBV5-1 with TRBJ2-1; maybe TRBD2 (7 bases). Germline V gene data show CDR1 as SGHRS and CDR2 as YFSETQ. This CDR3 comprises 15 residues. V gave up 5 bases and J gave up 3 bases, with 15 bases separating them. The CDR3 bases are TGCGCCAGCAGGGGGGCGGGAGTAATCTACAATGAGCAGTTCTTC. This gives the protein CASRGAGVIYNEQFF.

Only a few counts were recorded for this clone. V and J are TRBV7-9 and TRBJ2-1; perhaps TRBD2 as D (5 bases). With 3 bases removed from V and 0 bases from J, the gap between germline ends came to 15 bases. From germline, CDR1 is SEHNR and CDR2 FQNEAQ (reference sequence). This CDR3 spans 17 amino acids. This CDR3 is CASSFFYGESSYNEQFF. In DNA form, the CDR3 reads TGTGCCAGCAGCTTTTTCTACGGGGAGTCCTCCTACAATGAGCAGTTCTTC.

This rearrangement joins TRBV7-2 to TRBJ2-7; 13 nucleotides line up with TRBD2. Losses at the gene ends were 2 bases for V and 4 bases for J; bases not matched to a gene: 11. This CDR3 region has 18 residues. The germline CDR1 and CDR2 sequences are SGHTA and FQGNSA. Here the CDR3 reads CASSLRLAGGLVWYEQYF. The CDR3 DNA reads as TGTGCCAGCAGCTTAAGACTAGCGGGAGGTTTGGTGTGGTACGAGCAGTACTTC. Drawing the rest from reference TRBV7-2 and TRBJ2-7, the complete variable domain is GAGVSQSPSNKVTEKGKDVELRCDPISGHTALYWYRQSLGQGLEFLIYFQGNSAPDKSGLPSDRFSAERTGGSVSTLTIQRTQQEDSAVYLCASSLRLAGGLVWYEQYFGPGTRLTVT.